This T cell receptor beta chain was sequenced for a study of T-cell memory formation after mild COVID-19 (dated by TCRdb to about 2021). With regard to the full study: TCR sequence clusters from the two donors were largely donor specific. T-cell clones expanding and contracting after mild COVID-19 in a couple of donors were tracked by longitudinal TCRalpha and TCRbeta repertoire sequencing. The cohort was made up of two young adult volunteers, one female and one male, who were previously healthy.

This clonotype has only one observation. It lacks a known antigen. No base-level quality is on record; no much larger clone is a single base apart. A lone read gives weak evidence. The trim is 1 base for V and 2 bases for J, with a gap of 18 bases between the germline ends. Sequences SGHVS (CDR1) and FQNEAQ (CDR2) are obtained from the germline V gene. From the cysteine through the phenylalanine, the CDR3 covers 17 amino acids. Only the CDR3 DNA is retained, 51 bases long and in frame from the first base. Ficoll-Paque density gradient centrifugation was the method used to isolate PBMCs. Sequencing used an Illumina NovaSeq 6000. TCRalpha and TCRbeta cDNA libraries were constructed by 5'RACE with constant-segment primers, with sample barcodes and unique molecular identifiers being introduced. RNA was extracted from every sample with Trizol reagent. Libraries were amplified in two PCR steps, with a second sample barcode and Illumina TruSeq adapters added in the second step. Sequencing of the libraries was done on an Illumina NovaSeq, producing 2 x 150 bp paired-end reads. The study's processing was this. Demultiplexing of reads and collapsing into UMI-guided consensus sequences were performed with migec v1.2.7. Using mixcr v2.1.11, the UMI consensuses were aligned to TRA and TRB V and J templates and assembled into clonotypes. A clonotype was counted as expanded or contracted only if both edgeR and NoisET called the change significant, with noise models trained on biological replicates. For edgeR calls, the thresholds were a false discovery rate-adjusted p below 0.01 and a log2 fold-change of 1. PCA with hierarchical clustering of max-normalized trajectories of the 1000 most abundant clonotypes was used as exploratory dynamics analysis. Separately sequenced CD4+ and CD8+ repertoires were used to assign a CD4 or CD8 phenotype to each responding clone. TCRdb trimmed the raw reads at Q25, called clones with MiXCR and kept productive beta chains. Every distinct CDR3 protein forms one entry, paired with its most common genes and DNA. Here the V and J calls rest on TCRdb's processing, not on the authors' analysis. Here the sample has about 29,000 distinct CDR3 sequences; around 10% occur a single time. Together, the top ten hold 13% to 15% of the sample.

The study at large found these results: The study included only a couple of mild cases, and larger cohorts that include severe cases with pre-infection samples were judged to be necessary. The second-wave clones that peaked on day 37 were not confirmed to be SARS-CoV-2 specific. Balanced CD4/CD8 phenotypes were observed for clones contracting from day 15 to 85, whereas a bias towards CD4+ was observed for a second wave of clones expanding from day 15 to 37. The detection of some responding clones in pre-infection memory suggests that pre-existing cross-reactive memory T cells joined the SARS-CoV-2 response. Contracting CD4+ clones were located mainly in the CM and EM memory subsets, whereas CD8+ clones were found to be enriched in EMRA.

This chain joins TRBV7-8 to TRBJ2-7; TRBD2 is a weak D gene call, 5 bases matching. The origin of this receptor is an adult woman who had mild COVID-19 (a few samples of this study predate the infection). The sample titles of this study are shuffled in the database, so cell type and time point are left out; the donor was told from shared clones. The source material was PBMCs or a T cell subset sorted from them (not recorded which). The CDR3 reads as follows: CASSLEGYGVNTYEQYF. The nucleotide sequence reads as follows: TGTGCCAGCAGCTTAGAAGGTTACGGGGTTAATACCTACGAGCAGTACTTC.